This T cell receptor (beta chain) was captured in a study of sequential checkpoint blockade in melanoma (dated by TCRdb to between 2018 and 2021). Study-wide context: Patients were assigned by 1:1 randomization to either first-line nivolumab followed by ipilimumab (arm A) or ipilimumab followed by nivolumab (arm B). Both trial sequences were followed by maintenance nivolumab. General conclusions and limits of the study: The response-prediction model combining TCR metrics and mutation burden needs validation in larger, independent patient cohorts.

TCRbeta CDR3 regions were immunosequenced from genomic DNA with the immunoSEQ Assay. Genomic DNA was amplified by bias-controlled multiplex PCR before high-throughput sequencing. As for how the authors treated the data: To quantify the absolute abundance of each unique TCRbeta CDR3 region, the sequences were collapsed and filtered. Clonality, defined as 1 minus Pielou's evenness, was calculated using only productive rearrangements. A previously published method was used to identify clones whose frequencies were significantly greater in on-treatment samples than in baseline samples. The source is immuneACCESS, and TCRdb retained only in-frame sequences with V and J called. Part of the clones is not carried over; for the studies checked, unresolved V genes explain less than half of this, and the remainder is unexplained. Clonal size and the V and J genes are those of that table, whereas D and trimming came from the DNA. The sample table lists 20,000 to 25,000 clones, roughly four fifths of them with a count of one. Of the sample, around 10% is held by the ten largest clones.

With regard to this clone: The target of this receptor is not known. Base qualities were left out, and no much larger clone turns up one base away.

The sample's treatment or condition label, decoded: randomized to nivolumab then ipilimumab (arm A) or the reverse (arm B). None of the trial patients had been given prior DNA-damaging chemotherapy. A FACS Aria II flow cytometer was used to sort live CD3+CD8+ cells that were negative for CD19 and CD56 from thawed PBMCs. The samples were obtained from melanoma patients enrolled in CheckMate 064, an open-label, randomized phase II trial testing sequential checkpoint blockade. Leukapheresis was used to collect peripheral blood mononuclear cells, which were then purified with Ficoll-Paque and frozen in human serum with roughly 10% DMSO. Immediately after sorting, the purity of the sorted blood CD3+CD8+ cells was confirmed to be >95%, and DNA was then extracted. This receptor was obtained from a human donor with melanoma. The source material was CD8+ T cells sorted from blood (inferred from file names), sampled from a patient given nivolumab and ipilimumab in sequence.

The encoded CDR3 is CASSENRSYGYTF. The bases read TGTGCCAGCAGTGAGAACAGATCCTATGGCTACACCTTC. The V gene is TRBV2 and the J gene is TRBJ1-2; a confident D gene designation cannot be given. Via the germline V gene, CDR1 is SNHLY and CDR2 FYNNEI. V lost 3 bases and J lost 4 bases; the stretch between them is 9 bases long. The CDR3 runs 13 residues from the cysteine to the phenylalanine. The CDR3 DNA has 39 bases and is translated from base 1.